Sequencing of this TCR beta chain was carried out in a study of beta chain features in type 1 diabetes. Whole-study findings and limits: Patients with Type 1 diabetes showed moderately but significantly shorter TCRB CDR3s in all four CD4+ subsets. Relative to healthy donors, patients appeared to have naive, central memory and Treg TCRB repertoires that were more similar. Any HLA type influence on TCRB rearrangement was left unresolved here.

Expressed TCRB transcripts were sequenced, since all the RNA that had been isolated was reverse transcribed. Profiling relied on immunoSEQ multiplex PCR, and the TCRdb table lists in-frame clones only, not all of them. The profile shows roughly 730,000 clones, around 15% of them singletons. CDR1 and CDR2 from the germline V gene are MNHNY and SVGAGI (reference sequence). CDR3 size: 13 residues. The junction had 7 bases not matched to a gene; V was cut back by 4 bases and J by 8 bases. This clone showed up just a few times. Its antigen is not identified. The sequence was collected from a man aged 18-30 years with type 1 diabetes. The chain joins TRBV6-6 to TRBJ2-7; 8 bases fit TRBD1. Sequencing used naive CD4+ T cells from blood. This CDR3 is CASSSGQGSKQYF. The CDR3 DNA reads TGTGCCAGCAGTTCCGGACAGGGATCGAAGCAGTACTTC.